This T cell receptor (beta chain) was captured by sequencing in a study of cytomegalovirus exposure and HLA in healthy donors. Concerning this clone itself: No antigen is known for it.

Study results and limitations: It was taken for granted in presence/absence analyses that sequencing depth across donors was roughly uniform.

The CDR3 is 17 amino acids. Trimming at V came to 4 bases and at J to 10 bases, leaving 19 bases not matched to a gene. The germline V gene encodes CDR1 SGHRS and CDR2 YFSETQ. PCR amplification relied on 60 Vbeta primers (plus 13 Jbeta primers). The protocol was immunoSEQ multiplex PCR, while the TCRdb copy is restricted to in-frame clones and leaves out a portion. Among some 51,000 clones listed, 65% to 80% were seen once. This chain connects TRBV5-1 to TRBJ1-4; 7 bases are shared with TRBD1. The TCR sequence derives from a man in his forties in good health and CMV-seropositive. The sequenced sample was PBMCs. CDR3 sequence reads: CASSPYPQGVDEGKLFF. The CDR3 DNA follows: TGCGCCAGCAGCCCATACCCCCAGGGGGTGGATGAGGGAAAACTGTTTTTT.